Below are 29 T cell receptor beta chains sequenced from a single sample in a study of cytomegalovirus exposure and HLA in healthy donors. PCR primers comprised 60 Vbeta and 13 Jbeta primers. The method was immunoSEQ multiplex PCR; TCRdb's version includes in-frame clones alone and lacks a portion of them. The sample shows 200,000 to 250,000 clones, and 1.1% sits with its ten largest clones. Sample: PBMCs. The receptors shown here come from a girl between 2 and 10 years old in good health and CMV-seropositive.

V and J are TRBV28 and TRBJ2-1, with a weak D call TRBD1 (6 bases). This CDR3 spans 15 amino acids. Trimming shortened V by 6 bases and J by 2 bases, and 14 bases separated the two germline ends. The V gene's germline CDR1 is MDHEN and CDR2 SYDVKM. Here the CDR3 reads CASRKQGIAYNEQFF. The CDR3, as DNA: TGTGCCAGCAGAAAACAGGGAATCGCCTACAATGAGCAGTTCTTC.

This rearrangement joins TRBV11-2 to TRBJ2-2; a possible D gene is TRBD2 (6 bases). Germline V CDR1 and CDR2: SGHAT, FQNNGV. This CDR3 comprises 14 residues. Trimming shortened V by 4 bases and J by 7 bases, and 13 bases separated the two germline ends. The CDR3 is CASSSNHGSGELFF. The CDR3 DNA follows: TGTGCCAGCAGCTCCAACCACGGGAGCGGGGAGCTGTTTTTT.

The chain carries TRBV4-1 and TRBJ2-1, with 7 bases identical to TRBD2. J gave up 9 bases and V 0 bases, and 11 bases lay outside the gene matches. The CDR3 sequence is 16 residues long. Germline V gene sequence: CDR1 MGHRA, CDR2 YSYEKL. CDR3 in amino acids: CASSQERGSQRGEQFF. CDR3 DNA sequence: TGCGCCAGCAGCCAAGAGCGGGGAAGCCAGCGGGGTGAGCAGTTCTTC.

Remarks on this clone: A read error may produce the germline difference seen at one junction end. The V gene is TRBV9, the J gene TRBJ1-1; D ambiguous. Germline values: CDR1 SGDLS, CDR2 YYNGEE. This CDR3 region has 13 residues. The CDR3 spells CASSVGLNSEAFF. CDR3 DNA sequence: TGTGCCAGCAGCGTAGGCCTAAACAGTGAAGCTTTCTTT.

V is TRBV7-2 and J is TRBJ2-1; D perhaps matches TRBD2 (5 bases). In germline, CDR1 is SGHTA, CDR2 FQGNSA. This CDR3 is built from 17 residues. Trimming took off 2 bases at V and 0 bases at J, with 14 bases between the two ends. CDR3 DNA sequence: TGTGCCAGCAGCTTATGGCAGCGGTCCATCTCCTACAATGAGCAGTTCTTC. Its protein product is CASSLWQRSISYNEQFF.

CDR3 protein: CATRQAKGDTQYF. The CDR3 bases are TGTGCCACAAGACAGGCAAAGGGGGATACGCAGTATTTT. The chain employs TRBV27 and TRBJ2-3; weak D call: TRBD1 (6 bases). Trimming shortened V by 10 bases and J by 6 bases, and 17 bases separated the two germline ends. The germline V gene encodes CDR1 MNHEY and CDR2 SMNVEV (reference sequence). CDR3 length: 13 amino acids.

V is TRBV30 and J is TRBJ1-5, with TRBD1 matching 7 bases. From germline, CDR1 is GTSNPN and CDR2 SVGIG (reference sequence). The CDR3 extends over 15 amino acids. J lost 4 bases, V lost 1 base, and 7 bases had no gene match. The CDR3 DNA reads TGTGCCTGGAGTGGAAGACAGGGAGGAAATCAGCCCCAGCATTTT. Encoded protein: CAWSGRQGGNQPQHF.

The J gene is TRBJ2-3, the V gene TRBV5-1; 16 positions agree with TRBD2. Germline V gene data show CDR1 as SGHRS and CDR2 as YFSETQ. The CDR3 is made up of 18 amino acids. Trimming cost V 3 bases and J 2 bases; bases outside gene matches: 6. The CDR3 coding sequence is TGCGCCAGCAGCTGGGGGACTAGCGGGAGGGCCTACACAGATACGCAGTATTTT. Its protein product is CASSWGTSGRAYTDTQYF.

The chain couples TRBV27 to TRBJ2-7; D not certain. CDR1 and CDR2 (germline): MNHEY, SMNVEV (reference sequence). V gave up 5 bases and J gave up 0 bases, with 17 bases separating them. The CDR3 runs 16 residues. CDR3 loop: CASSPSHMAISYEQYF. The CDR3 DNA sequence: TGTGCCAGCAGTCCCTCCCATATGGCCATCTCCTACGAGCAGTACTTC.

CDR3: CASSDARQKDYGYTF. In DNA form, the CDR3 reads TGTGCCAGCAGTGATGCGCGACAGAAGGACTATGGCTACACCTTC. This rearrangement joins TRBV25-1 to TRBJ1-2; D might be TRBD1 (5 bases). V gave up 3 bases and J gave up 3 bases, with 14 bases separating them. CDR3 length equals 15 residues. Germline values: CDR1 MGHDK, CDR2 SYGVNS.

The rearrangement uses TRBV7-9 and TRBJ1-2; TRBD1 matches 8 bases. In germline, CDR1 is SEHNR, CDR2 FQNEAQ (reference sequence). With V trimmed by 2 bases and J by 8 bases, 10 bases remained unmatched. The CDR3 has 15 residues. CDR3 coding DNA: TGTGCCAGCAGCTTAATGCAGGGGGCGATGAAGGGCTACACCTTC. Translated: CASSLMQGAMKGYTF.

The chain uses TRBV11-2 and TRBJ2-1; D is unclear. V was pared by 7 bases and J by 9 bases, with 10 bases between. Germline V gives CDR1 SGHAT, CDR2 FQNNGV. The CDR3 spans 11 residues. The CDR3 nucleotides are TGTGCCAGCACCCTATCGATTGAGCAGTTCTTC. Translation: CASTLSIEQFF.

CDR3 loop: CASSPRDRWPNQPQHF. The DNA of the CDR3 is TGTGCCAGCAGTCCCCGGGACAGGTGGCCCAATCAGCCCCAGCATTTT. The chain links TRBV27 to TRBJ1-5; 8 bases align to TRBD1. Germline CDR1 is MNHEY and CDR2 is SMNVEV (reference sequence). The CDR3 consists of 16 residues. V was clipped by 5 bases and J by 3 bases; unmatched bases: 9.

The V gene is TRBV13, the J gene TRBJ2-1, with 11 bases matching TRBD2. V shed 0 bases, J shed 6 bases, and the junction held 1 base outside the gene matches. Germline CDR1 and CDR2: PRHDT and FYEKMQ (reference sequence). The CDR3 is 15 residues long. CDR3 DNA sequence: TGTGCCAGCAGCTTAGGACTAGCGGGGGCCAATGAGCAGTTCTTC. The encoded protein is CASSLGLAGANEQFF.

This chain links TRBV6-6 with TRBJ1-5, with 12 positions matching TRBD1. Germline lookup yields CDR1 MNHNY and CDR2 SVGAGI (reference sequence). Unmatched junction bases numbered 8, after V lost 2 bases and J lost 9 bases. The CDR3 is 16 residues long. CDR3 residues: CASSYGTGGTVTPQHF. As DNA, the CDR3 is TGTGCCAGCAGTTACGGGACAGGGGGCACAGTAACGCCCCAGCATTTT.

The chain is built from TRBV2 and TRBJ1-6; possible D gene TRBD1, 6 bases. CDR3 length: 14 amino acids. With 3 bases removed from V and 7 bases from J, the gap between germline ends came to 10 bases. The germline gives CDR1 SNHLY, CDR2 FYNNEI. CDR3 in DNA: TGTGCCAGCAGTGAGTTCAGGGGCAATTCACCCCTCCACTTT. Translated: CASSEFRGNSPLHF.

As for this clone: Distinct nucleotide sequences in the sample also encode this CDR3. The chain uses TRBV7-9 and TRBJ1-1; possibly TRBD1 for D (6 bases). V was shortened by 6 bases and J by 1 base, with 9 bases between the two germline ends. Germline values: CDR1 SEHNR, CDR2 FQNEAQ (reference sequence). The CDR3 length is 13 residues. CDR3 sequence (DNA): TGTGCCAGCAGTCTACAGGGGAACACTGAAGCTTTCTTT. Translated, it gives CASSLQGNTEAFF.

The V and J genes are TRBV5-1 and TRBJ1-1; 9 nucleotides line up with TRBD1. The CDR3 consists of 14 residues. V shed 4 bases and J 8 bases; nucleotides not matched to a gene: 9. Per the germline V gene, CDR1 is SGHRS and CDR2 is YFSETQ. The CDR3 bases are TGCGCCAGCAGCGAAAACAGGGGGCGGGCGGAAGCTTTCTTT. It yields the protein CASSENRGRAEAFF.

Turning to this clone: A junction end diverges from the germline sequence, so it may reflect a read error. DNA for the CDR3: TGTGCTAGCAGCGCTCCTAGCGGGAGGGCCTTGGATGAGCAGTTCTTC. It codes for CASSAPSGRALDEQFF. The chain is built from TRBV7-7 and TRBJ2-1; 12 nucleotides agree with TRBD2. This CDR3 comprises 16 residues. Germline lookup yields CDR1 SSHAT and CDR2 FNYEAQ (reference sequence).

This rearrangement joins TRBV27 to TRBJ2-7; tentatively, D is TRBD2 (5 bases). This CDR3 has 15 residues. The germline V and J ends were trimmed by 1 base and 0 bases, with 10 bases remaining between them. From germline, CDR1 is MNHEY and CDR2 SMNVEV (reference sequence). The DNA for the CDR3 is TGTGCCAGCAGTTTATTGTCGGGATACTCCTACGAGCAGTACTTC. It encodes CASSLLSGYSYEQYF.

J is TRBJ2-7 and V is TRBV27; 10 positions agree with TRBD1. V lost 2 bases to trimming and J lost 4 bases; unmatched junction nucleotides: 11. The CDR3 consists of 17 residues. Germline V gene sequence: CDR1 MNHEY, CDR2 SMNVEV (reference sequence). The CDR3 loop is CASSLADRGRKGYEQYF. In DNA, the CDR3 is TGTGCCAGCAGTTTAGCCGACAGGGGGCGAAAGGGGTACGAGCAGTACTTC.

The chain couples TRBV2 to TRBJ2-7; D perhaps matches TRBD1 (5 bases). The CDR3 spans 16 residues. Germline CDR1 and CDR2: SNHLY and FYNNEI. The ends were cut back, 5 bases at V and 0 bases at J, with 17 bases in the middle. The CDR3 DNA follows: TGTGCCAGCAGTCCCTCAATGGCAGGGATCTCCTACGAGCAGTACTTC. Its translation is CASSPSMAGISYEQYF.

The J gene is TRBJ1-2, the V gene TRBV5-6; D may be TRBD1 (5 bases). V was pared by 0 bases and J by 7 bases, with 10 bases between. There are 13 residues in the CDR3. The germline V gene has CDR1 SGHDT and CDR2 YYEEEE. CDR3 in DNA: TGTGCCAGCAGCTTGGGGTCAGGGTCTGGCTACACCTTC. Translation: CASSLGSGSGYTF.

The CDR3 region has the DNA TGTGCCAGCAGCCTCTATGGCTACACCTTC. Translated: CASSLYGYTF. The rearrangement links TRBV5-8 to TRBJ1-2; D gene ambiguous. The ends were cut back, 4 bases at V and 4 bases at J, with 2 bases in the middle. From germline, CDR1 is SGHTS and CDR2 YDEGEE. There are 10 residues in the CDR3.

The chain recombines TRBV28 with TRBJ2-7; TRBD1 matches 9 bases. This CDR3 region has 14 residues. Germline trimming cut 2 bases from V and 7 bases from J; bases unmatched to any gene: 6. Germline CDR1 reads MDHEN; CDR2 reads SYDVKM. For the CDR3, the DNA is TGTGCCAGCAGTTTAAAACAGGGGGCATCTGAGCAGTACTTC. Protein: CASSLKQGASEQYF.

V gene TRBV5-1 combines with J gene TRBJ2-3; a possible D gene is TRBD1 (5 bases). Germline loops: CDR1 SGHRS, CDR2 YFSETQ. The CDR3 is 13 residues long. Trimming took 0 bases from V and 5 from J, leaving 7 bases between them. DNA for the CDR3: TGCGCCAGCAGCTTGGCAGGGCAAGATACGCAGTATTTT. Translated, it gives CASSLAGQDTQYF.

The V call is TRBV6-1, the J call TRBJ2-3, with no clear D. Trimming cost V 10 bases and J 4 bases, with 9 bases left between them. Looked up from germline, CDR1 is MNHNS and CDR2 is SASEGT. This CDR3 has 11 amino acids. The CDR3, as DNA: TGTGCCATTCACCGGGCAGATACGCAGTATTTT. Residues: CAIHRADTQYF.

The J gene is TRBJ1-3, the V gene TRBV27, with a tentative D call TRBD1 (6 bases). Per germline, CDR1 MNHEY and CDR2 SMNVEV (reference sequence). The V end was cut by 2 bases, the J end by 7 bases, with 12 bases between. The CDR3 spans 14 residues. CDR3 DNA sequence: TGTGCCAGCAGTTTAACAGGGAAGGGTAACACCATATATTTT. Translating it yields CASSLTGKGNTIYF.

The rearrangement uses TRBV5-1 and TRBJ2-3; a weak D match, TRBD1 (6 bases). The CDR3 consists of 13 residues. CDR1 SGHRS and CDR2 YFSETQ come from the germline V gene. Trimming removed 8 bases from V and 0 bases from J, with 10 bases in between. This CDR3 is CASRTESTDTQYF. The CDR3, as DNA: TGCGCCAGTCGGACAGAAAGCACAGATACGCAGTATTTT.